This T cell receptor (beta chain) was found in a study of shared clonotypes between healthy human individuals. Turning to the study itself: There were three CD4 naive, three CD4 memory, two CD8 naive and one CD8 memory plates per donor. General study results and limits: A handful of donors showed sharing of about 4.7% of naive CD4 clonotypes.

Concerning this clone itself: The antigen is unknown.

CD45RO-negative cells were positively selected for CCR7, leaving out terminally differentiated effector memory CD45RA+ cells. Some clones are missing from TCRdb's copy, which holds only in-frame ones; the method was immunoSEQ multiplex PCR. Of nearly 2 million clones listed, just under 95% were seen once; the top ten hold more than 0.9%. Germline V gives CDR1 SEHNR, CDR2 FQNEAQ (reference sequence). The CDR3 consists of 16 residues. J was trimmed by 2 bases and V by 1 base; bases with no gene match: 3. Sequencing input: naive CD8+ T cells sorted from blood. The rearrangement uses TRBV7-9 and TRBJ2-5, with 11 bases aligning to TRBD2. The clonotype originates from a man between 18 and 35 years old in good health. CDR3 sequence: CASSLGVAGGQETQYF. The CDR3 coding sequence is TGTGCCAGCAGCTTAGGGGTAGCGGGAGGGCAAGAGACCCAGTACTTC.